The entry that follows covers one T cell receptor beta chain sequence. Its antigen is not identified. Germline V gives CDR1 SGHTA, CDR2 FQGNSA. The V end lost 2 bases, the J end lost 7 bases, and 12 bases lay between the germline ends. This CDR3 spans 15 amino acids. The data derive from a study of T cell responses to AZD1222 COVID-19 vaccine. Findings of the study overall: Donors in the cohort were predominantly white British and more often female, and clonal diversity was possibly underestimated.

Here immunoSEQ multiplex PCR was the method, and the copy in TCRdb shows in-frame clones only, minus some. The profile shows about 18,000 clones, 80% to 90% of them singletons. This sequence joins TRBV7-2 and TRBJ1-6, with D perhaps TRBD1 (5 bases). The source of this sequence is an adult who received the AZD1222 COVID-19 vaccine. The source material was peripheral blood, sampled 28 days after the second AZD1222 dose. Here the CDR3 reads CASSLYGAENSPLHF. The CDR3 coding sequence is TGTGCCAGCAGCTTATATGGGGCTGAAAATTCACCCCTCCACTTT.